These 7 T cell receptor beta chains originate from one sample sequenced in a study of shared clonotypes between healthy human individuals. Produced via immunoSEQ multiplex PCR; TCRdb's table is partial and in-frame only. Among roughly 1.5 million clones listed, 95% to 99% were seen once. Sequencing was carried out using naive CD4+ T cells sorted from blood. Subset described: CD45RA+ positively selected. These receptors originate from a man aged 30 to 45 in good health.

The chain joins TRBV19 to TRBJ2-5, with D tentatively TRBD1 (6 bases). Germline-derived CDR1 and CDR2 are LNHDA and SQIVND (reference sequence). CDR3 size: 15 residues. The V gene lost 6 bases and the J gene lost 0 bases, with 14 bases spanning the gap. CDR3 residues: CASRALYRDQETQYF. CDR3 bases: TGTGCCAGTAGAGCATTGTACAGGGACCAAGAGACCCAGTACTTC.

The rearrangement uses TRBV2 and TRBJ2-5; D not certain. V lost 2 bases, J lost 2 bases, and 9 bases lay in between. This CDR3 comprises 14 residues. The germline V gene has CDR1 SNHLY and CDR2 FYNNEI. CDR3 sequence reads: CASSERLKQETQYF. The CDR3 coding sequence is TGTGCCAGCAGTGAACGTCTGAAGCAAGAGACCCAGTACTTC.

This chain uses TRBV6-6 with TRBJ2-2; D unclear. CDR1 and CDR2 from the germline V gene are MNHNY and SVGAGI (reference sequence). This CDR3 is 13 amino acids long. Trimming took off 5 bases at V and 5 bases at J, with 9 bases between the two ends. The CDR3 spells CASSLTGTGELFF. The CDR3 region has the DNA TGTGCCAGCAGTCTTACGGGTACCGGGGAGCTGTTTTTT.

The genes are TRBV2 and TRBJ2-1, with 8 bases aligning to TRBD1. The CDR3 loop spans 14 amino acids. Trimming cost V 8 bases and J 9 bases; bases outside gene matches: 12. CDR1 is SNHLY and CDR2 is FYNNEI in the germline V gene. The DNA for the CDR3 is TGTGCCAGCGAGAGTCCAGGACAGGGTTTTGAGCAGTTCTTC. This sequence encodes CASESPGQGFEQFF.

This rearrangement joins TRBV25-1 to TRBJ2-4; 9 bases match TRBD1. Germline V lookup: CDR1 MGHDK, CDR2 SYGVNS. With 1 base clipped from V and 3 bases from J, the junction kept 7 bases outside the gene matches. The CDR3 extends over 17 amino acids. The CDR3 loop is CASSEFATGGDKNIQYF. As DNA, the CDR3 is TGTGCCAGCAGTGAATTCGCGACAGGGGGTGACAAAAACATTCAGTACTTC.

The chain has TRBV28 and TRBJ2-7, with 8 bases lining up with TRBD1. Per the germline V gene, CDR1 is MDHEN and CDR2 is SYDVKM. There are 14 residues in the CDR3. V gave up 7 bases and J gave up 2 bases; unmatched junction bases: 7. CDR3 residues: CASTQGQGPYEQYF. CDR3 DNA: TGTGCCAGCACCCAAGGACAGGGCCCCTACGAGCAGTACTTC.

The V call is TRBV19, the J call TRBJ2-1, with a tentative D call TRBD1 (5 bases). Between the trimmed V and J ends, which lost 1 base and 0 bases, there was a span of 7 bases. The length of the CDR3 is 15 residues. CDR1 is LNHDA and CDR2 is SQIVND in the germline V gene (reference sequence). DNA for the CDR3: TGTGCCAGTAGTATAGTAGGGGACTCCTACAATGAGCAGTTCTTC. It is translated as CASSIVGDSYNEQFF.